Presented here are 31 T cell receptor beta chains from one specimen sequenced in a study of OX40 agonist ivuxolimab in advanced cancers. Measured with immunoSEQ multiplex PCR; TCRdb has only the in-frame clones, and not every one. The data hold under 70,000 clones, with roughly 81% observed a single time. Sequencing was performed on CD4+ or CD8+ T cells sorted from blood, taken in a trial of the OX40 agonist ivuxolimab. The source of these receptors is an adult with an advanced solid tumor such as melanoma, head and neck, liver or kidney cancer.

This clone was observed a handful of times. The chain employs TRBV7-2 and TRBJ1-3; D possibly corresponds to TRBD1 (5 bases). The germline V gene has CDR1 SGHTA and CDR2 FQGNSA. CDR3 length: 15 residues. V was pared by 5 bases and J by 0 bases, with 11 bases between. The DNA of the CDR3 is TGTGCCAGCAGCGTTAGGGGCCTCTCTGGAAACACCATATATTTT. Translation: CASSVRGLSGNTIYF.

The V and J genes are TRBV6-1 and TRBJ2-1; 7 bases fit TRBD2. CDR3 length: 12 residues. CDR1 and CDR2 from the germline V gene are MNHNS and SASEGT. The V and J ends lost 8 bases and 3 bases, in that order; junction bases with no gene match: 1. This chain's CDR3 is CASGGDYNEQFF. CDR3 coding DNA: TGTGCCAGCGGGGGGGACTACAATGAGCAGTTCTTC.

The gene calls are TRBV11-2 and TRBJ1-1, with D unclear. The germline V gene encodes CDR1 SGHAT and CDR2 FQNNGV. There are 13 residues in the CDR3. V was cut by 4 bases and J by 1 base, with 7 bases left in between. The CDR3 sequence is CASSSTRNTEAFF. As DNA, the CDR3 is TGTGCCAGCAGCTCTACTAGGAACACTGAAGCTTTCTTT. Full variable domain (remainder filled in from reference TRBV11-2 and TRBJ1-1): EAGVAQSPRYKIIEKRQSVAFWCNPISGHATLYWYQQILGQGPKLLIQFQNNGVVDDSQLPKDRFSAERLKGVDSTLKIQPAKLEDSAVYLCASSSTRNTEAFFGQGTRLTVV.

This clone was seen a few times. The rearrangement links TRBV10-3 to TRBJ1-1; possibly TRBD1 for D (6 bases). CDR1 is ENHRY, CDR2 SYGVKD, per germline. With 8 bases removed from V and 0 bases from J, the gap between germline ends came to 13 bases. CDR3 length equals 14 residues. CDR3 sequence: CAIGGQGVNTEAFF. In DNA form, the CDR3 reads TGTGCCATCGGGGGCCAGGGAGTGAACACTGAAGCTTTCTTT.

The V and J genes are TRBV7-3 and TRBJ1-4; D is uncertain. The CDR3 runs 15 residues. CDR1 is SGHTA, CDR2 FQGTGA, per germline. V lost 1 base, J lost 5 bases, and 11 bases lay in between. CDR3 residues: CASSLSRQENEKLFF. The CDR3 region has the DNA TGTGCCAGCAGCTTAAGTCGGCAGGAGAATGAAAAACTGTTTTTT.

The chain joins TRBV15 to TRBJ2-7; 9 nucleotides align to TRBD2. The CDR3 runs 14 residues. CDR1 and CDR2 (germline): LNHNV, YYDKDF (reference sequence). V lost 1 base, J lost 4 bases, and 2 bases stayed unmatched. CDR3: CATSRALAGYEQYF. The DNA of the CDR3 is TGTGCCACCAGCAGAGCCCTAGCGGGGTACGAGCAGTACTTC.

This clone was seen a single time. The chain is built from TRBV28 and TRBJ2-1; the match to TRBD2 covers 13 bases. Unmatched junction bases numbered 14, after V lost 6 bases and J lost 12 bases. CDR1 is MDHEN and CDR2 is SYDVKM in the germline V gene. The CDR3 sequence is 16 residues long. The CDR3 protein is CASRFQLAGGKVGQFF. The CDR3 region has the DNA TGTGCCAGCAGATTTCAACTAGCGGGAGGGAAGGTAGGGCAGTTCTTC. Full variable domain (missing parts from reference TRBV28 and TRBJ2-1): DVKVTQSSRYLVKRTGEKVFLECVQDMDHENMFWYRQDPGLGLRLIYFSYDVKMKEKGDIPEGYSVSREKKERFSLILESASTNQTSMYLCASRFQLAGGKVGQFFGPGTRLTVL.

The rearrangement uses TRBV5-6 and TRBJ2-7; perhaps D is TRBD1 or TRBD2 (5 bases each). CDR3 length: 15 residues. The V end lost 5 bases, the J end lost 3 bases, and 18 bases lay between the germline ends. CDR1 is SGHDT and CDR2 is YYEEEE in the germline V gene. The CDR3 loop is CASRRTGTQFYEQYF. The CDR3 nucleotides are TGTGCCAGCAGGCGCACCGGGACCCAATTCTACGAGCAGTACTTC.

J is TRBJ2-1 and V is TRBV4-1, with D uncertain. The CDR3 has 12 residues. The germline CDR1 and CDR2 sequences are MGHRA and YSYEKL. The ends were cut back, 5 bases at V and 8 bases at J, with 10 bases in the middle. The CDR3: CASSSPPYEQFF. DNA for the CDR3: TGCGCCAGCAGCTCCCCCCCTTATGAGCAGTTCTTC.

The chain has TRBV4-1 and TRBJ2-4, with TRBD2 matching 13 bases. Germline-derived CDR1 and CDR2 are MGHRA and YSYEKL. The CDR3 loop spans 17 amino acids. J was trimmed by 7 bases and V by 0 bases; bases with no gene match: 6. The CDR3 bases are TGCGCCAGCAGCCAAGATGCCCAGACTAGCGGGAGGAACATTCAGTACTTC. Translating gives CASSQDAQTSGRNIQYF.

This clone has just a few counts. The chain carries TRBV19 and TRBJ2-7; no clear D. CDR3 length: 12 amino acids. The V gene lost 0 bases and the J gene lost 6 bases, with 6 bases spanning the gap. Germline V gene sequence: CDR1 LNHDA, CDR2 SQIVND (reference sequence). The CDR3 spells CASSIDRLEQYF. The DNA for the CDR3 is TGTGCCAGTAGTATAGATAGGCTCGAGCAGTACTTC.

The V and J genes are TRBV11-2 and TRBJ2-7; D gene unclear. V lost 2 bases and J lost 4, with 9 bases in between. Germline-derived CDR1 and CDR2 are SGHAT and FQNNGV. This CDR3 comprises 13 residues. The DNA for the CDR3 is TGTGCCAGCAGCTTACCAAACAGTTACGAGCAGTACTTC. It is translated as CASSLPNSYEQYF. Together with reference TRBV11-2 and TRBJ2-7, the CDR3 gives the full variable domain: EAGVAQSPRYKIIEKRQSVAFWCNPISGHATLYWYQQILGQGPKLLIQFQNNGVVDDSQLPKDRFSAERLKGVDSTLKIQPAKLEDSAVYLCASSLPNSYEQYFGPGTRLTVT.

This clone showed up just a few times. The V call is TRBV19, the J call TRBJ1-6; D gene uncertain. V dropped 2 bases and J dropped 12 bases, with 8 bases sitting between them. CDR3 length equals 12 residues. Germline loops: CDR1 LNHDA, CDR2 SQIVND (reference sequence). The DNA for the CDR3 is TGTGCCAGTAGTATATTGGGTTTACCCCTCCACTTT. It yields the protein CASSILGLPLHF.

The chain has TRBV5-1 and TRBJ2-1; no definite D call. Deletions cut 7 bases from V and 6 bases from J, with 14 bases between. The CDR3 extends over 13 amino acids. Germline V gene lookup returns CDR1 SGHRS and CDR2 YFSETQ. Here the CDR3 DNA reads TGCGCCAGCTTCCCTCCGGGTTCCAATGAGCAGTTCTTC. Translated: CASFPPGSNEQFF.

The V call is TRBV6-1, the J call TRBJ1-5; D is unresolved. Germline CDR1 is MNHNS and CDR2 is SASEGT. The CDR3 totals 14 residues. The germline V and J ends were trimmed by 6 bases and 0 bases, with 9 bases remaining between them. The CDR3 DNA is TGTGCCAGCAGAGCCAGCTATAGCAATCAGCCCCAGCATTTT. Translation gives CASRASYSNQPQHF.

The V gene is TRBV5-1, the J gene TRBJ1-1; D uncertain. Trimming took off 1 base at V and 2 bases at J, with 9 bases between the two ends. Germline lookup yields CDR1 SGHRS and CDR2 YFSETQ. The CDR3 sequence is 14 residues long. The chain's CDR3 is CASSLLGTNTEAFF. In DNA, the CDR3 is TGCGCCAGCAGCTTGCTGGGAACTAACACTGAAGCTTTCTTT.

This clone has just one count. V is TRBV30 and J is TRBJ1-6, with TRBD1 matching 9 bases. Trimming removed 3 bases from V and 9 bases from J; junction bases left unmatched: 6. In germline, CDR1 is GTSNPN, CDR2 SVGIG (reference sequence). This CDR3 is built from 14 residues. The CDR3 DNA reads TGTGCCTGGAGCGGGGGACAGGGTAGTTCACCCCTCCACTTT. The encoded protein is CAWSGGQGSSPLHF.

CDR3 residues: CASSPRGLGSGNTIYF. The CDR3 nucleotides are TGTGCCAGCTCACCCAGGGGGCTTGGTTCTGGAAACACCATATATTTT. This sequence joins TRBV18 and TRBJ1-3; TRBD1 matches 8 bases. Per germline, CDR1 KGHSH and CDR2 LQKENI. J lost 1 base, V lost 3 bases, and 5 bases had no gene match. The CDR3 contains 16 residues. The entire variable domain, with the rest obtained from reference TRBV18 and TRBJ1-3, is as follows: NAGVMQNPRHLVRRRGQEARLRCSPMKGHSHVYWYRQLPEEGLKFMVYLQKENIIDESGMPKERFSAEFPKEGPSILRIQQVVRGDSAAYFCASSPRGLGSGNTIYFGEGSWLTVV.

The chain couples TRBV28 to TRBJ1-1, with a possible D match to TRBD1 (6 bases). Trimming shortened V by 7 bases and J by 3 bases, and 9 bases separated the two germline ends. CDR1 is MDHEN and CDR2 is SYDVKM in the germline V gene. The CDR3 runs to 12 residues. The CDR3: CASKGGDTEAFF. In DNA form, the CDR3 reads TGTGCCAGCAAGGGGGGGGACACTGAAGCTTTCTTT.

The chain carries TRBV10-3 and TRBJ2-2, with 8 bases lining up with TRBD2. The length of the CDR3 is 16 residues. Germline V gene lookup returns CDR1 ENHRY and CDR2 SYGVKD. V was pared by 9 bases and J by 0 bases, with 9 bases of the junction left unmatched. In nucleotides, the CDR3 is TGTGCCATTGGACTAGCCGCCGGGGCGAACACCGGGGAGCTGTTTTTT. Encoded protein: CAIGLAAGANTGELFF.

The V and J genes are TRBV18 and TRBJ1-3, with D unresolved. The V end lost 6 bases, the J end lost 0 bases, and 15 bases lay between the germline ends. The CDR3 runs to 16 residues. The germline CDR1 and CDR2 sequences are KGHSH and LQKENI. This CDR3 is CASSENVLDSGNTIYF. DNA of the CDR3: TGTGCCAGCTCCGAGAACGTACTCGACTCTGGAAACACCATATATTTT. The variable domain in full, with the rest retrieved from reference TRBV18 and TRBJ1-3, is NAGVMQNPRHLVRRRGQEARLRCSPMKGHSHVYWYRQLPEEGLKFMVYLQKENIIDESGMPKERFSAEFPKEGPSILRIQQVVRGDSAAYFCASSENVLDSGNTIYFGEGSWLTVV.

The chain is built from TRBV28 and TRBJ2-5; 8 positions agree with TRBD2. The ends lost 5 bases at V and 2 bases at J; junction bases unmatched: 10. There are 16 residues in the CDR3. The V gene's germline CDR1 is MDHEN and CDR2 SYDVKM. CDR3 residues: CASSTTARGGQETQYF. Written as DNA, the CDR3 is TGTGCCAGCAGTACCACAGCCCGGGGGGGGCAAGAGACCCAGTACTTC.

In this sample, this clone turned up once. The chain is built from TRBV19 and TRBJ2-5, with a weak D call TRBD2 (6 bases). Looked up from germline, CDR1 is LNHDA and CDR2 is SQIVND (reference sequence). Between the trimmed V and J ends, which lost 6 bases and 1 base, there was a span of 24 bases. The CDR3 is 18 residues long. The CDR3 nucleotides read TGTGCCAGTAGCCCTAGGAGAGGACTGCTGGAGGGCCAAGAGACCCAGTACTTC. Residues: CASSPRRGLLEGQETQYF.

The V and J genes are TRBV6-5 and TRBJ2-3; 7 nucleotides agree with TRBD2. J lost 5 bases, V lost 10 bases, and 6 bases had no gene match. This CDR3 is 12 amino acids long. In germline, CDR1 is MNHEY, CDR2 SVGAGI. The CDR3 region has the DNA TGTGCCATCCGGACTAGAGGAGATACGCAGTATTTT. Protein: CAIRTRGDTQYF.

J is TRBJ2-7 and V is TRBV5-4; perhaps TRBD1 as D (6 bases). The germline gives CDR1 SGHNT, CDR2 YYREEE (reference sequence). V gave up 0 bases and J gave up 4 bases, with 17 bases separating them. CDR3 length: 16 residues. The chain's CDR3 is CASSLADLKGGYEQYF. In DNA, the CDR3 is TGTGCCAGCAGCTTGGCCGACCTAAAAGGGGGTTACGAGCAGTACTTC.

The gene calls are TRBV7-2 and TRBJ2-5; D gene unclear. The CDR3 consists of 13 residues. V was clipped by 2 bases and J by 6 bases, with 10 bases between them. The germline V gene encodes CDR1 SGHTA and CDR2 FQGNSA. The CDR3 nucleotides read TGTGCCAGCAGCTTATCCAGCGAGAAGACCCAGTACTTC. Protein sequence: CASSLSSEKTQYF.

This chain's CDR3 is CASGYRGQETQYF. The CDR3 DNA is TGTGCCAGCGGCTACAGGGGGCAAGAGACCCAGTACTTC. The genes are TRBV2 and TRBJ2-5, with 8 positions matching TRBD1. Germline V gene lookup returns CDR1 SNHLY and CDR2 FYNNEI. J was trimmed by 2 bases and V by 8 bases; bases with no gene match: 4. This CDR3 region has 13 residues.

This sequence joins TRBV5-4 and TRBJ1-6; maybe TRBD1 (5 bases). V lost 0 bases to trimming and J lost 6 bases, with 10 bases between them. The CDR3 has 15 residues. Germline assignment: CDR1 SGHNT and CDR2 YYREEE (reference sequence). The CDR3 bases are TGTGCCAGCAGCTTGGCTGGCACAGGTAATTCACCCCTCCACTTT. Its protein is CASSLAGTGNSPLHF.

CDR3 DNA sequence: TGTGCCAGCAGCTCAGACAGGGGGAGCTACACCTTC. Translating it yields CASSSDRGSYTF. The chain uses TRBV5-8 and TRBJ1-2; 9 bases are a match to TRBD1. Trimming removed 3 bases from V and 9 bases from J; junction bases left unmatched: 3. The CDR3 has 12 residues. The germline CDR1 and CDR2 sequences are SGHTS and YDEGEE.

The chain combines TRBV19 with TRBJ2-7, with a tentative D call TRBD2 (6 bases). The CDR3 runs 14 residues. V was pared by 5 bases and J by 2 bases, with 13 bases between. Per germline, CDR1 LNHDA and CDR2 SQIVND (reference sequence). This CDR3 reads CASSPREAPYEQYF. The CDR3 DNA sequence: TGTGCCAGTAGTCCCAGGGAGGCCCCCTACGAGCAGTACTTC.

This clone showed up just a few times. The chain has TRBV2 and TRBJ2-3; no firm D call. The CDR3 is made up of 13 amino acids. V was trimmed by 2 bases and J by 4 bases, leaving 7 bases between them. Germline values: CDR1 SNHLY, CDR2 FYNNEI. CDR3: CASSESLPDTQYF. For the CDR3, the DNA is TGTGCCAGCAGTGAATCTCTGCCAGATACGCAGTATTTT.